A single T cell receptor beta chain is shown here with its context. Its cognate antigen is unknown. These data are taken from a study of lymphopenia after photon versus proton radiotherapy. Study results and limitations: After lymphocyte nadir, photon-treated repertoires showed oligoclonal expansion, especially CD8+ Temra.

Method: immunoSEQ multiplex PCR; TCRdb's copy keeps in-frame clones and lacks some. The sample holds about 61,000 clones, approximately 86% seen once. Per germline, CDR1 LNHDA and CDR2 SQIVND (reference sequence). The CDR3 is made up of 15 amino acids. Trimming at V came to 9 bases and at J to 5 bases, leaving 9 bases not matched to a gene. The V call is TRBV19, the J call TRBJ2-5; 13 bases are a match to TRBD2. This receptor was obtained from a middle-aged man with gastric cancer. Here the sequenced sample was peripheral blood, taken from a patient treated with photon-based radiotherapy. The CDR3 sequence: CASRGTSGAIETQYF. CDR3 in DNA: TGTGCCAGCCGAGGGACTAGCGGGGCCATTGAGACCCAGTACTTC. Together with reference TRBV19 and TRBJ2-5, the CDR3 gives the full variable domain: DGGITQSPKYLFRKEGQNVTLSCEQNLNHDAMYWYRQDPGQGLRLIYYSQIVNDFQKGDIAEGYSVSREKKESFPLTVTSAQKNPTAFYLCASRGTSGAIETQYFGPGTRLLVL.